The present T cell receptor (beta chain) was sequenced within a study of CD8 T cells in Susac syndrome. High-throughput TCR beta sequencing covered peripheral CD8+ and CD4+ T cells. Those who served as multiple sclerosis controls were treatment-naive patients with stable or active relapsing-remitting disease. This clonotype was recorded once. An input of 0.5 to 1 ug of RNA was subjected to reverse transcription using random hexamers. The immunoSEQ assay covered 54 Vbeta and 13 Jbeta segments for CDR3. In TCRdb, the immunoSEQ multiplex PCR reads were re-called with MiXCR into one record per CDR3 protein. The repertoire holds roughly 170,000 distinct CDR3 sequences, with about 93% as singletons. The CDR3 is 15 amino acids. CDR1 and CDR2 (germline): SNHLY, FYNNEI. V lost 2 bases and J lost 2; bases outside the gene matches: 2.

Specimen: CD4+ T cells from PBMCs. The chain employs TRBV2 and TRBJ1-5; 8 bases align to TRBD1. This TCR came from a human donor with multiple sclerosis. CDR3 residues: CASSEQGAGNQPQHF. The CDR3 DNA sequence: TGTGCCAGCAGTGAACAGGGGGCCGGCAATCAGCCCCAGCATTTT.